This TCR beta chain was recovered during a study of cytomegalovirus exposure and HLA in healthy donors. Study outcomes and limitations: Later analysis associated a missense DCLRE1C variant with TCR beta V- and J-gene trimming. By HLA locus, TCR association rates varied in a later analysis, with DRB1 showing the most and HLA-C the fewest. Accurate HLA-A and HLA-B prediction from TCR beta sequences was reported for most subjects. The authors listed some 150 TCR beta chains as cytomegalovirus-associated.

With 60 Vbeta and 13 Jbeta primers, the PCR was carried out. Method: immunoSEQ multiplex PCR; TCRdb's copy keeps in-frame clones and lacks some. Of about 180,000 clones detected, about 81% appear once; the ten largest clones hold 1.5%. As for this clone: Its target is unknown.

The CDR3 has 15 residues. Unmatched junction bases numbered 6, after V lost 1 base and J lost 5 bases. The germline gives CDR1 MDHEN, CDR2 SYDVKM. The chain carries TRBV28 and TRBJ2-5, with TRBD2 matching 8 bases. The sequenced material came from PBMCs. The TCR sequence derives from a man in his forties in good health and CMV-seronegative. CDR3 sequence reads: CASSLSRGGRETQYF. CDR3 nucleotides: TGTGCCAGCAGTTTATCACGGGGGGGGCGGGAGACCCAGTACTTC.